This T cell receptor beta chain was found in a study of T cells after yellow fever vaccination. TCRdb used MiXCR to reprocess the 5' RACE reads, holding one entry per CDR3 protein. The sample yields 400,000 to 650,000 distinct CDR3 sequences, roughly a fifth seen once. The receptor was isolated from a man aged 18 to 30 who received the YFV17D yellow fever vaccine. The sequencing here drew on PBMCs, taken 20 to 25 days after the first yellow fever vaccination.

The CDR3 region is CASGQIAEDGYTF. In DNA, the CDR3 is TGCGCCAGCGGACAGATAGCGGAAGATGGCTACACCTTC. The chain carries TRBV5-1 and TRBJ1-2; the D gene is possibly TRBD1 (6 bases). V was clipped by 7 bases and J by 6 bases, with 16 bases between them. The V gene's germline CDR1 is SGHRS and CDR2 YFSETQ. The CDR3 runs to 13 residues.